These T cell receptor beta chains were read from a single sample in a study of blood T cell repertoires in COVID-19. Sequenced by immunoSEQ multiplex PCR; TCRdb stores in-frame clones only, minus some. Here the sample spans some 300,000 clones, approximately 90% being singletons. Sequenced sample: PBMCs or T cells enriched from blood (not recorded which). The receptors shown here come from a woman in her fifties or sixties in a cohort exposed to, infected with or recovered from COVID-19 (not recorded which). CDR3s include the opening cysteine and the closing phenylalanine or tryptophan. The D gene is left open where the match is weak. Size tells how often a clone was seen (once, few, many) or the class of an expanded clone, and some rows leave it out.

D gene	V gene	clone size	J gene	CDR3 DNA	CDR3 protein
TRBD2	TRBV28	-	TRBJ2-3	TGTGCCAGCAGTGCTAGCGGGAGGGCCGAGGATACGCAGTATTTT	CASSASGRAEDTQYF
TRBD1	TRBV5-1	-	TRBJ1-2	TGCGCCAGCAGCCCGGACAGGGCTAACTATGGCTACACCTTC	CASSPDRANYGYTF
-	TRBV9	-	TRBJ2-7	TGTGCCAGCAGCGTAGGACAGCAAGCCTTCTACGAGCAGTACTTC	CASSVGQQAFYEQYF
TRBD2	TRBV2	-	TRBJ2-5	TGTGCCAGCAGTGTCTCGCGGGAGGTTATAAAGACCCAGTACTTC	CASSVSREVIKTQYF
-	TRBV6-5	-	TRBJ1-1	TGTGCCAGCACTACGGGACACTGGAACACTGAAGCTTTCTTT	CASTTGHWNTEAFF
-	TRBV7-9	-	TRBJ2-2	TGTGCCAGCAGCTTAGCGGCGGTGAACACCGGGGAGCTGTTTTTT	CASSLAAVNTGELFF
-	TRBV20-1	-	TRBJ1-1	TGCAGTGCTAGTCGGGGGATGAACACTGAAGCTTTCTTT	CSASRGMNTEAFF
-	TRBV25-1	once	TRBJ2-3	TGTGCCAGCAGTGTGTACAGGGATCCTTGGGCAGATACGCAGTATTTT	CASSVYRDPWADTQYF
-	TRBV5-1	-	TRBJ2-2	TGCGCCAGCAGCTTACAGGGTACCACCGGGGAGCTGTTTTTT	CASSLQGTTGELFF
-	TRBV12-3/TRBV12-4	-	TRBJ1-2	TGTGCCAGCATTAGGGGGTATGGCTACACCTTC	CASIRGYGYTF
TRBD1	TRBV28	-	TRBJ1-4	TGTGCCAGCAGTCCGCTGGACAGGGCAGTAGGTGAAAAACTGTTTTTT	CASSPLDRAVGEKLFF
-	TRBV6-5	-	TRBJ2-5	TGTGCCAGCAGCGAGCAGGGGGAGACCCAGTACTTC	CASSEQGETQYF
TRBD1	TRBV24-1	-	TRBJ2-2	TGTGCCACCAGTGACCCTGGACAGGGGGAAACCGGGGAGCTGTTTTTT	CATSDPGQGETGELFF
TRBD2	TRBV6-4	-	TRBJ2-1	TGTGCCAGCAGTACCGGGACTAGTAATCTTGAGCAGTTCTTC	CASSTGTSNLEQFF
TRBD2	TRBV2	-	TRBJ2-7	TGTGCCAGCAAAACCGGGACTAGCTCCTACGAGCAGTACTTC	CASKTGTSSYEQYF
-	TRBV18	-	TRBJ1-1	TGTGCCAGCTCACCGCAGGGGAACACTGAAGCTTTCTTT	CASSPQGNTEAFF
TRBD2	TRBV28	-	TRBJ2-3	TGTGCCAGCAGTTCCTTAGCGGGAGGGCCCTCTGGCACAGATACGCAGTATTTT	CASSSLAGGPSGTDTQYF
TRBD1	TRBV18	-	TRBJ1-5	TGTGCCAGCTCACCGGGGACAGGGGGCGATCAGCCCCAGCATTTT	CASSPGTGGDQPQHF
TRBD1	TRBV5-8	-	TRBJ2-1	TGTGCCAGCAGCTCAGACAGGGGGGGCTACAATGAGCAGTTCTTC	CASSSDRGGYNEQFF
-	TRBV28	once	TRBJ2-7	TGTGCCAGCAGGGACGCAGGGGGGTCCTACGAGCAGTACTTC	CASRDAGGSYEQYF
TRBD2	TRBV7-2	-	TRBJ2-7	TGTGCCAGCAGTCGGACTAGCGGGAGTTTTTACGAGCAGTACTTC	CASSRTSGSFYEQYF
-	TRBV28	-	TRBJ1-1	TGTGCCAGCAGTTTAGAGGTTCGGCCTGAAGCTTTCTTT	CASSLEVRPEAFF
-	TRBV18	-	TRBJ2-7	TGTGCCAGCTCACCTGTGGCGGGAACGAGTGAGCAGTACTTC	CASSPVAGTSEQYF
TRBD1	TRBV6-5	once	TRBJ2-7	TGTGCCAGCAGATCCAACAGGGGAAAGGAGCAGTACTTC	CASRSNRGKEQYF
-	TRBV28	-	TRBJ1-6	TGTGCCAGCAGTTTATGGGGGGGAGGCAATTCACCCCTCCACTTT	CASSLWGGGNSPLHF
-	TRBV7-2	once	TRBJ2-3	TGTGCCAGCAGCTTAGGCGGGTCCCTGGATACGCAGTATTTT	CASSLGGSLDTQYF
TRBD2	TRBV4-3	-	TRBJ2-1	TGCGCCAGCAGCCAAGATGGCCGAAGCGGGATGTACAATGAGCAGTTCTTC	CASSQDGRSGMYNEQFF
-	TRBV4-2	-	TRBJ2-2	TGTGCCAGCAGCCAAGATGTGGGGAGGACCGGGGAGCTGTTTTTT	CASSQDVGRTGELFF
TRBD2	TRBV4-1	-	TRBJ2-3	TGCGCCAGCAGCCAAGTAACTAGCGCATGGGGGACAGATACGCAGTATTTT	CASSQVTSAWGTDTQYF
-	TRBV5-6	once	TRBJ1-5	TGTGCCAGCAGCGCGTGGGGGGGTCAGCCCCAGCATTTT	CASSAWGGQPQHF
TRBD2	TRBV3-1/TRBV3-2	-	TRBJ2-1	TGTGCCAGCAGCAGGGGACTAGCGTCTTACAATGAGCAGTTCTTC	CASSRGLASYNEQFF
-	TRBV27	-	TRBJ2-2	TGTGCCAGCAGCCTAGACAGGCGCAACACCGGGGAGCTGTTTTTT	CASSLDRRNTGELFF
TRBD2	TRBV7-2	few	TRBJ2-1	TGTGCCAGCAGCGCCCCCCCGGGACTAGCGGGGGGAAATGAGCAGTTCTTC	CASSAPPGLAGGNEQFF
TRBD2	TRBV4-2	-	TRBJ2-7	TGTGCCAGCAGCCGGCGGGGGGGAGAGAGCTCCTACGAGCAGTACTTC	CASSRRGGESSYEQYF
TRBD1	TRBV5-4	-	TRBJ2-6	TGTGCCAGCAGCTTGGACAGGGGCCTCGGGGCCAACGTCCTGACTTTC	CASSLDRGLGANVLTF
-	TRBV5-1	few	TRBJ2-3	TGCGCCAGCAGCTTGGCCGGAGGGGGCCTAGATACGCAGTATTTT	CASSLAGGGLDTQYF
-	TRBV2	once	TRBJ1-1	TGTGCCAGCACTCCTTCGGGGGTTCTTAACACTGAAGCTTTCTTT	CASTPSGVLNTEAFF
TRBD1	TRBV28	-	TRBJ1-4	TGTGCCAGCAGTTTATGGGAGACAGGGGGGGATGGAATGCTGTTTTTT	CASSLWETGGDGMLFF
-	TRBV4-2	-	TRBJ2-1	TGTGCCAGCAGCCAAGAGTGGGCCAATGAGCAGTTCTTC	CASSQEWANEQFF
TRBD1	TRBV2	-	TRBJ1-2	TGTGCCAGCAGTACCCTGGGACAGACAAACTATGGCTACACCTTC	CASSTLGQTNYGYTF
-	TRBV12-2	-	TRBJ2-7	TGTGCAAGTCGCTATGTCTCGGAGAATTACTACGAGCAGTACTTC	CASRYVSENYYEQYF
TRBD2	TRBV7-8	-	TRBJ2-1	TGTGCCAGCAGCTCCCCCCTCAGCGGGAGGGAGCAGTTCTTC	CASSSPLSGREQFF
-	TRBV5-5	-	TRBJ1-1	TGTGCCAGCAGCTTGGTGACGGGGAACACTGAAGCTTTCTTT	CASSLVTGNTEAFF
-	TRBV21-1	-	TRBJ2-7	TGTGCCAGCAGCAACGGTGGAACTAGCGGGATGGACTTC	CASSNGGTSGMDF
TRBD2	TRBV7-2	-	TRBJ2-1	TGTGCCAGCAGCTCTCTACGACTAGCGGGGCTGTACAATGAGCAGTTCTTC	CASSSLRLAGLYNEQFF
-	TRBV28	-	TRBJ1-4	TGTGCCAGCGGACGGGGGAATGAAAAACTGTTTTTT	CASGRGNEKLFF
-	TRBV3-1/TRBV3-2	-	TRBJ1-5	TGTGCCAGCACCGACGGACAGTACAATCAGCCCCAGCATTTT	CASTDGQYNQPQHF
-	TRBV30	-	TRBJ2-7	TGTGCCTGGAGTGATCGCGGTACCGAGCAGTACTTC	CAWSDRGTEQYF